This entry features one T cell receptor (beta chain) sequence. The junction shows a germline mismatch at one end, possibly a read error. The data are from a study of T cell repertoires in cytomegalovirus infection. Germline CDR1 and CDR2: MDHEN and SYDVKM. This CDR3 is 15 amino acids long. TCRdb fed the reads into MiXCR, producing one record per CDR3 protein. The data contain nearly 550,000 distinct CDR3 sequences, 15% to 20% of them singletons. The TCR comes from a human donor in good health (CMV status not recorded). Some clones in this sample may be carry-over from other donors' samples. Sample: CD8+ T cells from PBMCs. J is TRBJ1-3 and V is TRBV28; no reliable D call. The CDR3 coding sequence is TGTGCCAGCAGTTTAACATTTTACTCTGGAAACACCATAGGTTTT. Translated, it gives CASSLTFYSGNTIGF.